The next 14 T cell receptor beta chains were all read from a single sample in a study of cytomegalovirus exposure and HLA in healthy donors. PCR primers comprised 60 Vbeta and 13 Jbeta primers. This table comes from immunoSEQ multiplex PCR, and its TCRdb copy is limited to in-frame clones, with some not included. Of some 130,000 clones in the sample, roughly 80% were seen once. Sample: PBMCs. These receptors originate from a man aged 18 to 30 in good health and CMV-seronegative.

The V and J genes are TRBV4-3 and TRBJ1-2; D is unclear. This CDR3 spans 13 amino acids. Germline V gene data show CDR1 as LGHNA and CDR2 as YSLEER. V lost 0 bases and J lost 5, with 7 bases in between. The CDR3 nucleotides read TGCGCCAGCAGCCAAGACAGGTCTTATGGCTACACCTTC. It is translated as CASSQDRSYGYTF.

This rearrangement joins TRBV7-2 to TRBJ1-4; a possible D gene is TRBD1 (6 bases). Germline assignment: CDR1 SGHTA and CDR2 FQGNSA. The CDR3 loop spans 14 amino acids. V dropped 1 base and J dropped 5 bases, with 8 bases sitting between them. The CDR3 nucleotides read TGTGCCAGCAGCTTAGGGACAGCAAATGAAAAACTGTTTTTT. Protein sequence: CASSLGTANEKLFF. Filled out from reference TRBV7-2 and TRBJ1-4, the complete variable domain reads GAGVSQSPSNKVTEKGKDVELRCDPISGHTALYWYRQSLGQGLEFLIYFQGNSAPDKSGLPSDRFSAERTGGSVSTLTIQRTQQEDSAVYLCASSLGTANEKLFFGSGTQLSVL.

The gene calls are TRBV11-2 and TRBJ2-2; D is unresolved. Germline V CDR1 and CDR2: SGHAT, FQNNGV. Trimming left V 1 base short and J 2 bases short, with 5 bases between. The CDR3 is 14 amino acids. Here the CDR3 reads CASSLGRNTGELFF. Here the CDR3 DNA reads TGTGCCAGCAGCTTAGGCAGAAACACCGGGGAGCTGTTTTTT.

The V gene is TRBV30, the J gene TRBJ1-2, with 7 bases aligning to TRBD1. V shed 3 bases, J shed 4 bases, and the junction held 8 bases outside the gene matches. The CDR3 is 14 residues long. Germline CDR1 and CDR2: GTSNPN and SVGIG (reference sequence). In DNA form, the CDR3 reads TGTGCCTGGAGAGGTAGTGGACAGGTCTATGGCTACACCTTC. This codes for CAWRGSGQVYGYTF.

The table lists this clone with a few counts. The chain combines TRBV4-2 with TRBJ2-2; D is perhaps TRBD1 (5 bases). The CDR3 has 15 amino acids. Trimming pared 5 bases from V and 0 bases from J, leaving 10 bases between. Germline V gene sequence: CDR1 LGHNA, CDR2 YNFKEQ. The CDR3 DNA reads TGTGCCAGCAGCGTAGGACACACGAACACCGGGGAGCTGTTTTTT. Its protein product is CASSVGHTNTGELFF.

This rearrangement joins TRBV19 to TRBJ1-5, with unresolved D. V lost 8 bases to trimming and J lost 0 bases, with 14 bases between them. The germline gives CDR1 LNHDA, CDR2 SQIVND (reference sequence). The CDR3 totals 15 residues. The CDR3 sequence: CASSSSLYSNQPQHF. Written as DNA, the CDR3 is TGTGCCAGTTCCTCCTCTCTCTATAGCAATCAGCCCCAGCATTTT.

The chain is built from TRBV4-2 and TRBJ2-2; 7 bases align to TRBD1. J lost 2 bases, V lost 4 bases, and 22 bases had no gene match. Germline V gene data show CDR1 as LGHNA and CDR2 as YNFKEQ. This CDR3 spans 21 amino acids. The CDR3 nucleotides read TGTGCCAGCAGCCCAATTCTCGTCGTCTCGATCGACAGGGAAAACACCGGGGAGCTGTTTTTT. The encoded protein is CASSPILVVSIDRENTGELFF.

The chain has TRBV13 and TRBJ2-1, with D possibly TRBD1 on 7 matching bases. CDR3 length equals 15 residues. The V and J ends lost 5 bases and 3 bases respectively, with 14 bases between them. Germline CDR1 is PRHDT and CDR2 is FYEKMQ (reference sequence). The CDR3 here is CASSAGQKYYNEQFF. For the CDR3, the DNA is TGTGCCAGCAGCGCGGGACAGAAGTACTACAATGAGCAGTTCTTC.

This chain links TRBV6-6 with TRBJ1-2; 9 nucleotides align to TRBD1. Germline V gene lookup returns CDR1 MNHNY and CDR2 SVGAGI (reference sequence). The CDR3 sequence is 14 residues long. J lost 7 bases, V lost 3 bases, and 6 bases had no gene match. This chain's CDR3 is CASSYVGQGRGYTF. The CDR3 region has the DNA TGTGCCAGCAGTTATGTGGGACAGGGACGTGGCTACACCTTC.

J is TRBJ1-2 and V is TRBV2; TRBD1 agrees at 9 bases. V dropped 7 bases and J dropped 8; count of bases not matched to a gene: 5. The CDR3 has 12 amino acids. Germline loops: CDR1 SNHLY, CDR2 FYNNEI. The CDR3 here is CASTDRGRGYTF. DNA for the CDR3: TGTGCCAGCACCGACAGGGGGAGAGGCTACACCTTC.

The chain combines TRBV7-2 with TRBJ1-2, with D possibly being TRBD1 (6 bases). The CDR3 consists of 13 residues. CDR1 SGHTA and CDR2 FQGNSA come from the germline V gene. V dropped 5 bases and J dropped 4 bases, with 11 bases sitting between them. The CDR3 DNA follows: TGTGCCAGCAGCATCGGGACACTCTATGGCTACACCTTC. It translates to CASSIGTLYGYTF.

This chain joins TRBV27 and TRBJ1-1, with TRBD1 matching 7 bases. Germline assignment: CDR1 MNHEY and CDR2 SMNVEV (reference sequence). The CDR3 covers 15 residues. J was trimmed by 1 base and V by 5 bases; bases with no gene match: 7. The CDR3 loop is CASSPIQGGNTEAFF. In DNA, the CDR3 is TGTGCCAGCAGTCCTATTCAGGGGGGGAACACTGAAGCTTTCTTT.

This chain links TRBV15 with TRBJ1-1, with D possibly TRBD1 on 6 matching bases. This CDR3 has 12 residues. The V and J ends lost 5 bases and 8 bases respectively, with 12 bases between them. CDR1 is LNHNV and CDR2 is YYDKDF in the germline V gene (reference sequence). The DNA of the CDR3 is TGTGCCACCAGCCCGACAGGTAAAGAAGCTTTCTTT. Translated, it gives CATSPTGKEAFF.

CDR3 amino acids: CASSSIGQSYEQYF. The CDR3 nucleotides read TGTGCCAGCAGTTCGATAGGACAGTCCTACGAGCAGTACTTC. The V and J genes are TRBV5-4 and TRBJ2-7; D is perhaps TRBD1 (6 bases). Germline lookup yields CDR1 SGHNT and CDR2 YYREEE (reference sequence). Trimming left V 5 bases short and J 1 base short, with 13 bases between. The CDR3 totals 14 residues. The variable domain in full, with the rest retrieved from reference TRBV5-4 and TRBJ2-7, is ETGVTQSPTHLIKTRGQQVTLRCSSQSGHNTVSWYQQALGQGPQFIFQYYREEENGRGNFPPRFSGLQFPNYSSELNVNALELDDSALYLCASSSIGQSYEQYFGPGTRLTVT.